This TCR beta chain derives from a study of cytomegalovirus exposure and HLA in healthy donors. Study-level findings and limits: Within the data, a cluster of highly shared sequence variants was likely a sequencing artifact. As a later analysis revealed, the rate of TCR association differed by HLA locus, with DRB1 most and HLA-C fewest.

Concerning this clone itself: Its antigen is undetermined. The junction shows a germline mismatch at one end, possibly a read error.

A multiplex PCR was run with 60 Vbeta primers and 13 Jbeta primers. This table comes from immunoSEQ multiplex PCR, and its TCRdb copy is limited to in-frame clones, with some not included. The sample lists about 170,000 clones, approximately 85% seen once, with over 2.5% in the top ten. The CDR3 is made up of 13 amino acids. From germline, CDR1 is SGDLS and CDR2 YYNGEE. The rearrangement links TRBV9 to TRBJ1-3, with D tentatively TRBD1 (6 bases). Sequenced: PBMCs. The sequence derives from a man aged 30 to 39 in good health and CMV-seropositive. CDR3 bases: TGTGCCAGCAGCGTAGGAAGGGGGGGGACCTTCCCGTTT. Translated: CASSVGRGGTFPF.